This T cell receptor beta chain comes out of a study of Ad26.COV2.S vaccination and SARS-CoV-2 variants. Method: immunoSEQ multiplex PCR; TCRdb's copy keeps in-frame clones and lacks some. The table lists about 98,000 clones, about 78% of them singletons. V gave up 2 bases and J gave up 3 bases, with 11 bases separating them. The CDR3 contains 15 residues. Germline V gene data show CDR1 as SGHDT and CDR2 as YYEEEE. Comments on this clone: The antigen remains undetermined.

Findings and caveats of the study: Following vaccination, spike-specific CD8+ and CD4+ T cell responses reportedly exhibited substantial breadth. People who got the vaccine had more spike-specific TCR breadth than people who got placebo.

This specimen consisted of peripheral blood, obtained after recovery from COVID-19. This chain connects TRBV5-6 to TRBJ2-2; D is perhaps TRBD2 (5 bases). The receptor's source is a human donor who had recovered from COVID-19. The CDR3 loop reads CASSFFPGDTGELFF. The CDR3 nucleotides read TGTGCCAGCAGCTTTTTTCCCGGGGACACCGGGGAGCTGTTTTTT.